This TCR beta chain was profiled in a study of blood T cell repertoires in COVID-19. Allocation to cohorts depended on clinical history reported by the participants. The repertoire was sequenced with immunoSEQ multiplex PCR; TCRdb's copy has only in-frame clones and lacks some. In the table there are about 220,000 clones, around 89% of which are singletons. The V gene lost 1 base and the J gene lost 8 bases, with 14 bases spanning the gap. Germline V CDR1 and CDR2: LGHDT, YNNKEL (reference sequence). This CDR3 is 14 amino acids long. The sequence was obtained from a man aged 30-40 years who had been exposed to COVID-19. The chain links TRBV3-1 (or the pseudogene TRBV3-2) to TRBJ1-2, with TRBD1 as a possible D gene (6 bases). The specimen was PBMCs or T cells enriched from blood (not recorded which). CDR3 nucleotides: TGTGCCAGCAGCCAAGGGGGAGGGGGTCGCGGCTACACCTTC. It translates to CASSQGGGGRGYTF.